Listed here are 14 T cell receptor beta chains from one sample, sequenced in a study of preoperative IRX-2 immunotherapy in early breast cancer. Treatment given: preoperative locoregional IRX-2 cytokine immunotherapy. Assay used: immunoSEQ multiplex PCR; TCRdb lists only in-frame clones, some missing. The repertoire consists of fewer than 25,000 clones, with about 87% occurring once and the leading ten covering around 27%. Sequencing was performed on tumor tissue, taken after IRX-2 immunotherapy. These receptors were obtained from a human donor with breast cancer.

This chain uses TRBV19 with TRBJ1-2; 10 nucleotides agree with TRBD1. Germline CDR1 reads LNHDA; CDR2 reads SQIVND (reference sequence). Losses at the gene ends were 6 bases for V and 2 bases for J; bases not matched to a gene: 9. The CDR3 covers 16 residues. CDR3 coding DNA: TGTGCCAGTAGCACCAGACAGGGGGCAGAGAACTATGGCTACACCTTC. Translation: CASSTRQGAENYGYTF.

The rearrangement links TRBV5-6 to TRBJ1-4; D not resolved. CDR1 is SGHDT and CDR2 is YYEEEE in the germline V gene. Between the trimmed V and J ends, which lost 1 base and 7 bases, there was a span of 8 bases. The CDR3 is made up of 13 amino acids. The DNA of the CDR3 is TGTGCCAGCAGCTTGTGGCCGAGTGAAAAACTGTTTTTT. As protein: CASSLWPSEKLFF.

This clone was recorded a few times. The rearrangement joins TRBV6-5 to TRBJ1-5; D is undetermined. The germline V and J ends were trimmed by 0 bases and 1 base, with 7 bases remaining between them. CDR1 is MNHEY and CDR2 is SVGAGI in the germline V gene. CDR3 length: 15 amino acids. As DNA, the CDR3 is TGTGCCAGCAGTTACTCCGGGATGAGCAATCAGCCCCAGCATTTT. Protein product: CASSYSGMSNQPQHF.

CDR3 coding DNA: TGTGCCAGCAGTACCCAGGGACAGGGGGTTGGAAAACTGTTTTTT. Translation gives CASSTQGQGVGKLFF. The chain employs TRBV28 and TRBJ1-4; 11 nucleotides agree with TRBD1. The junction had 9 bases not matched to a gene; V was cut back by 5 bases and J by 10 bases. The germline V gene encodes CDR1 MDHEN and CDR2 SYDVKM. The CDR3 has 15 residues.

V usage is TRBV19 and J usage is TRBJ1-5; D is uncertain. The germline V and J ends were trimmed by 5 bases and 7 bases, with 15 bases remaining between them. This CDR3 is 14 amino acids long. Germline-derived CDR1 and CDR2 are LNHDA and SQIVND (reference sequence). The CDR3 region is CASSSPRVGQPQHF. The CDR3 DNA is TGTGCCAGTAGTTCCCCGCGGGTAGGCCAGCCCCAGCATTTT.

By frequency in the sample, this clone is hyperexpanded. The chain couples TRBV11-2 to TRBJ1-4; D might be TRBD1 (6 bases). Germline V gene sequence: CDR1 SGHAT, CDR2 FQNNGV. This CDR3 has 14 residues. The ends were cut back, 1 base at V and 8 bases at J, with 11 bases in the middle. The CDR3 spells CASSLGGGGEKLFF. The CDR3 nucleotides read TGTGCCAGCAGCTTAGGTGGAGGGGGGGAAAAACTGTTTTTT.

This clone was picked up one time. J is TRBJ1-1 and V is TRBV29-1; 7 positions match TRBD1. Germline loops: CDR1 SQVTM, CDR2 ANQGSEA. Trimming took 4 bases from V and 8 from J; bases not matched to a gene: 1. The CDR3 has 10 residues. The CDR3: CSVATGEAFF. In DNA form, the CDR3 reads TGCAGCGTTGCGACAGGGGAAGCTTTCTTT.

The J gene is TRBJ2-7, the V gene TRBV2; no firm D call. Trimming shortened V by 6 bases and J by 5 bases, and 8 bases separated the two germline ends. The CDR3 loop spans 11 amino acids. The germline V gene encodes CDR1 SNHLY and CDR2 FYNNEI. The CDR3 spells CASSAWDEQYF. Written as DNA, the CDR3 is TGTGCCAGCAGCGCATGGGACGAGCAGTACTTC.

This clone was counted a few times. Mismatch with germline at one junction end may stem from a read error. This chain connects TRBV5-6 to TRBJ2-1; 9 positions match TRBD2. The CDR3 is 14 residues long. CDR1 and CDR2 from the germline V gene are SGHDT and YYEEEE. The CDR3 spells CASSFHSGGPPPVF. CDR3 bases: TGTGCCAGCAGCTTTCATAGCGGGGGCCCCCCCCCGGTCTTC.

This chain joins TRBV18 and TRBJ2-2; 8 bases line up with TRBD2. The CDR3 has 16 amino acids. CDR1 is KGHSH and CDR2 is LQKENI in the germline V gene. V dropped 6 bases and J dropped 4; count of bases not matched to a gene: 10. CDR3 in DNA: TGTGCCAGCTCCTCCCAGCGGGGGTTACCCACCGGGGAGCTGTTTTTT. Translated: CASSSQRGLPTGELFF.

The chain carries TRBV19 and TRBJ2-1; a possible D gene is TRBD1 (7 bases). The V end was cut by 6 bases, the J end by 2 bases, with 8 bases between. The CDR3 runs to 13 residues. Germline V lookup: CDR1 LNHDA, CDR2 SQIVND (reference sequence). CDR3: CASSRGAYNEQFF. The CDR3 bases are TGTGCCAGTAGCAGGGGGGCCTACAATGAGCAGTTCTTC.

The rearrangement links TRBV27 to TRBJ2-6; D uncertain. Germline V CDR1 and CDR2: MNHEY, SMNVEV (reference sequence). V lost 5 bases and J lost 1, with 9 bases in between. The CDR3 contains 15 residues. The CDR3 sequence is CASSAKVSGANVLTF. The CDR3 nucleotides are TGTGCCAGCAGTGCTAAGGTGTCTGGGGCCAACGTCCTGACTTTC.

CDR3 sequence (DNA): TGTGCCAGCAGTGAAGCGACAGGGGGCGTCAATCAGCCCCAGCATTTT. Translated: CASSEATGGVNQPQHF. The chain recombines TRBV2 with TRBJ1-5; 10 bases align to TRBD1. The CDR3 extends over 16 amino acids. After removal of 0 bases from V and 3 bases from J, the junction contained 2 bases not matched to a gene. CDR1 and CDR2 from the germline V gene are SNHLY and FYNNEI.

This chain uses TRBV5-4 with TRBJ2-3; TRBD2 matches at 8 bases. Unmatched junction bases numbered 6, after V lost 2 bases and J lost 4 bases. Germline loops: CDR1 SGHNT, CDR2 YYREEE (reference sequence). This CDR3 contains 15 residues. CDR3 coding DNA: TGTGCCAGCAGCTTAAGAGCGGGGGAGGCAGATACGCAGTATTTT. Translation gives CASSLRAGEADTQYF.